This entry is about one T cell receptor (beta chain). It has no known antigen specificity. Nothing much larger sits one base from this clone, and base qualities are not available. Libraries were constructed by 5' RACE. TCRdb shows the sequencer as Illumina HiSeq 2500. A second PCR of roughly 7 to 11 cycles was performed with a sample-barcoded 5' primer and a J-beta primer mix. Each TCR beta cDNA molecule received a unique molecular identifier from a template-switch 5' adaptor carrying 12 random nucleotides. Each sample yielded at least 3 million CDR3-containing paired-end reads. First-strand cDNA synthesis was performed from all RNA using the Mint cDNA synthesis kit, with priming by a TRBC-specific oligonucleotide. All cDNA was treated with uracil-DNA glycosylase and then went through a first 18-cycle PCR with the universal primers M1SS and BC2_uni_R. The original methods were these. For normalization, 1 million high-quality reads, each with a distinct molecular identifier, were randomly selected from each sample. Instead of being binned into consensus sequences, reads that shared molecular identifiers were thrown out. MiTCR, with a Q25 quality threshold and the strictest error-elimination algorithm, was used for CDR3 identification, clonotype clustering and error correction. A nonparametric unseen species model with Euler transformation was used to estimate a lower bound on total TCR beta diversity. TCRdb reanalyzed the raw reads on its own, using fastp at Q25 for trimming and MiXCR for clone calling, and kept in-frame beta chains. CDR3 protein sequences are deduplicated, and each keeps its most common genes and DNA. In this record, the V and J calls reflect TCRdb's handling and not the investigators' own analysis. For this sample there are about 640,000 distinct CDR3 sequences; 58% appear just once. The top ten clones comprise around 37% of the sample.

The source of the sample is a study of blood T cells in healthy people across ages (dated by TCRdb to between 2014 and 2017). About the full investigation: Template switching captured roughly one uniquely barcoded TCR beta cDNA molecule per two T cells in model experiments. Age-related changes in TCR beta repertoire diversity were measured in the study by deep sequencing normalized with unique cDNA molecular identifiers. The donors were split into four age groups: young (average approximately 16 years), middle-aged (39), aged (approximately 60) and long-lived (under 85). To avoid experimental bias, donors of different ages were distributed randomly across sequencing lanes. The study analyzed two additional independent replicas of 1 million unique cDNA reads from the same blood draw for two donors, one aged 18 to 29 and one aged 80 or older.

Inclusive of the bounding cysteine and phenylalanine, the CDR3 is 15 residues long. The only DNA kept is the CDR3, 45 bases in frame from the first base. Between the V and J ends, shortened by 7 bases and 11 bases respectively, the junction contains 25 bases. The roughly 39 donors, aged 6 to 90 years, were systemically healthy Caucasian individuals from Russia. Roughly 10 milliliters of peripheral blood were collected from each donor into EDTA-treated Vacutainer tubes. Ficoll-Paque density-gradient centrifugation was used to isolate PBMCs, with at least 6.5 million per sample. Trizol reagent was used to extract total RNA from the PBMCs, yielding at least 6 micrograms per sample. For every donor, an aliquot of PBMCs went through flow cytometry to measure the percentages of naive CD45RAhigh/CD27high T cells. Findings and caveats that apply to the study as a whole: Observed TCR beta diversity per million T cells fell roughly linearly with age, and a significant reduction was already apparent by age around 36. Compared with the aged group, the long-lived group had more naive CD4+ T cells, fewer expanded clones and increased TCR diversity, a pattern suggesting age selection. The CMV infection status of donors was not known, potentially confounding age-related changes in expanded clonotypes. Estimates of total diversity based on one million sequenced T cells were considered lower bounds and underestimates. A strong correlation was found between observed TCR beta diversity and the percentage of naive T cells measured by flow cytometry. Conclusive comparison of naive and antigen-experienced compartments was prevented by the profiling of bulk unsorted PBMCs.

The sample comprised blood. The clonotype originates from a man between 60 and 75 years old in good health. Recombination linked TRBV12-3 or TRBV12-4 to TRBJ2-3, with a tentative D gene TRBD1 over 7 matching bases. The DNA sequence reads TGTGCCAGCAAATGGACAGGAGGGAGGTCAAATATGCAGTATTTT. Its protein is CASKWTGGRSNMQYF.